Below are 10 T cell receptor beta chains sequenced from a single sample in a study of monozygotic twins with inflammatory bowel disease. TCRdb reworked the 5' RACE reads into one entry per CDR3 protein, no DNA. Its listing shows about 210,000 distinct CDR3 sequences. The sample consisted of blood. Receptors were obtained from a human donor with ulcerative colitis or Crohn's disease, or a healthy co-twin of an affected twin (not recorded which).

The J gene is TRBJ2-3, the V gene TRBV5-4. This CDR3 region has 13 residues. CDR1 SGHNT and CDR2 YYREEE come from the germline V gene (reference sequence). The CDR3 sequence is CASSSGGTDTQYF.

CDR3 in amino acids: CASSFSGFEQFF. The genes are TRBV11-2 and TRBJ2-1; TCRdb proposes TRBD2, but this gene call is untestable without DNA. The CDR3 runs to 12 residues. Germline loops: CDR1 SGHAT, CDR2 FQNNGV.

This chain links TRBV18 with TRBJ1-2; TCRdb picks TRBD1, but there is no DNA to check that call. CDR3 length equals 12 residues. Germline CDR1 reads KGHSH; CDR2 reads LQKENI. The CDR3 loop is CASSPGTHGYTF.

The V call is TRBV3-1, the J call TRBJ1-1; TCRdb picks TRBD1, but there is no DNA to check that call. Germline V CDR1 and CDR2: LGHDT, YNNKEL (reference sequence). The CDR3 is 17 amino acids. CDR3 amino acids: CASSPRGAGGQGTEAFF.

Here the CDR3 reads CASSYLVGQYRPMDQPQHF. The chain links TRBV6-5 to TRBJ1-5; TCRdb picks TRBD1, but there is no DNA to check that call. The germline gives CDR1 MNHEY, CDR2 SVGAGI. The length of the CDR3 is 19 residues.

The rearrangement links TRBV20-1 to TRBJ1-3. The germline gives CDR1 DFQATT, CDR2 SNEGSKA (reference sequence). The CDR3 has 15 residues. The CDR3 loop is CSARGRVFSGNTIYF.

The chain employs TRBV20-1 and TRBJ2-7; TCRdb calls TRBD2, which cannot be checked without DNA. The CDR3 consists of 15 residues. CDR1 and CDR2 from the germline V gene are DFQATT and SNEGSKA (reference sequence). The CDR3 is CSASSTSGRIYEQYF.

The chain has TRBV12-3 or TRBV12-4 and TRBJ2-1; TCRdb returns TRBD1, unconfirmable since there is no DNA. There are 15 residues in the CDR3. CDR3 region: CASSPGTQRNNEQFF.

The chain employs TRBV3-1 and TRBJ2-1; as DNA is missing, the TRBD2 call by TCRdb cannot be tested. The CDR3 sequence is 16 residues long. The germline CDR1 and CDR2 sequences are LGHDT and YNNKEL (reference sequence). The CDR3: CASSQAATSEYNEQFF.

The chain carries TRBV5-1 and TRBJ2-5; TCRdb outputs TRBD2, but without DNA this stays unchecked. This CDR3 spans 15 amino acids. CDR1 and CDR2 from the germline V gene are SGHRS and YFSETQ. This CDR3 is CASSVRAGGGETQYF.